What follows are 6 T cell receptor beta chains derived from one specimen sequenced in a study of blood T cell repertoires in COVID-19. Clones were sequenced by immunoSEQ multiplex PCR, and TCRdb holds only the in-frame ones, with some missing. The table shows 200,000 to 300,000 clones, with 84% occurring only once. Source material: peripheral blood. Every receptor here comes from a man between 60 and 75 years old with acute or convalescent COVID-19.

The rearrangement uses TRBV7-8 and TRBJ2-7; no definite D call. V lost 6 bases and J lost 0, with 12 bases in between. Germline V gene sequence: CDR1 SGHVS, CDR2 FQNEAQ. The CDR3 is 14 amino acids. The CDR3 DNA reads TGTGCCAGCAGTCTGACTCTACCCTCCTACGAGCAGTACTTC. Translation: CASSLTLPSYEQYF.

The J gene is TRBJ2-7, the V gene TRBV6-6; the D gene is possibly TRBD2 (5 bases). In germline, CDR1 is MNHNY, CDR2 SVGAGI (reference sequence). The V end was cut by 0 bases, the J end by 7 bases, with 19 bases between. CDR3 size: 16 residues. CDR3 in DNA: TGTGCCAGCAGTTACTCGGGTCGGGGAAACCGGCATGAGCAGTACTTC. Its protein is CASSYSGRGNRHEQYF.

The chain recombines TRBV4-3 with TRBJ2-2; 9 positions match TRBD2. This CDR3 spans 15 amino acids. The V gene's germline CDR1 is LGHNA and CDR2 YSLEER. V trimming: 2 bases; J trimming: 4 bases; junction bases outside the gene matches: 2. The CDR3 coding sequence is TGCGCCAGCAGCCAACTAGCGGGGAGCACCGGGGAGCTGTTTTTT. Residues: CASSQLAGSTGELFF.

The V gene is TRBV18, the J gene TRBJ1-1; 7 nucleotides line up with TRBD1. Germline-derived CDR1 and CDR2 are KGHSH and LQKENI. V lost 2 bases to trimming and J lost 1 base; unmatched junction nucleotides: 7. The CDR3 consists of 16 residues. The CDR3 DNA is TGTGCCAGCTCACCAAGGGGGCTGGGGGCGAACACTGAAGCTTTCTTT. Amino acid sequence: CASSPRGLGANTEAFF.

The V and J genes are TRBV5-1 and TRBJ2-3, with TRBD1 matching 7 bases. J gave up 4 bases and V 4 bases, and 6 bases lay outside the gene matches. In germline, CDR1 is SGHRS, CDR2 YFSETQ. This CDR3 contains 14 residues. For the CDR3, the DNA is TGCGCCAGCAGCCCAGGACAGGCCCCAGATACGCAGTATTTT. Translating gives CASSPGQAPDTQYF.

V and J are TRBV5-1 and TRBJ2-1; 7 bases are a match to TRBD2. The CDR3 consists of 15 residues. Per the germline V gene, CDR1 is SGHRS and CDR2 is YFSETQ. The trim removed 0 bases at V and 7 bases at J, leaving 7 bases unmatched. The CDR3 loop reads CASSLAGGSDNEQFF. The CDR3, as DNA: TGCGCCAGCAGCTTGGCGGGGGGTTCGGATAATGAGCAGTTCTTC.